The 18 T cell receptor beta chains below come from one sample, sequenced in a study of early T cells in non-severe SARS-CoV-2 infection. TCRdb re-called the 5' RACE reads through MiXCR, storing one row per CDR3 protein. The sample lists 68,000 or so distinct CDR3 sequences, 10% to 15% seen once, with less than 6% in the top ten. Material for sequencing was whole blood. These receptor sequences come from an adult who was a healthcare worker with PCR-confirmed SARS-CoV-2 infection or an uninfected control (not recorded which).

Written as DNA, the CDR3 is TGCAGTGCTAGAGTCGGGGATTCGTTAGTGGCTTTCTTT. Residues: CSARVGDSLVAFF. The V call is TRBV20-1, the J call TRBJ1-1; D uncertain. The CDR3 runs 13 residues. V dropped 1 base and J dropped 11 bases, with 17 bases sitting between them. CDR1 and CDR2 from the germline V gene are DFQATT and SNEGSKA (reference sequence).

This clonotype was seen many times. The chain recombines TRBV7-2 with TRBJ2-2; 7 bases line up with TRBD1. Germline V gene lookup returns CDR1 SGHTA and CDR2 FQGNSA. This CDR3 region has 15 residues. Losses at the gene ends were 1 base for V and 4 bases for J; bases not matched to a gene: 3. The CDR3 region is CASSLVNRGTGELFF. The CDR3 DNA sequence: TGTGCCAGCAGCTTAGTTAACAGGGGCACCGGGGAGCTGTTTTTT.

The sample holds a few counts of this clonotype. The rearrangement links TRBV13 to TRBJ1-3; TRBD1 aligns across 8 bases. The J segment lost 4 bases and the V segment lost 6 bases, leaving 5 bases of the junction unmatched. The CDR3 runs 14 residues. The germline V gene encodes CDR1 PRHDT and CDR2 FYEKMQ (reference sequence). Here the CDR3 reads CASSRTGRGNTIYF. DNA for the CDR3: TGTGCCAGCAGTCGGACAGGGAGAGGAAACACCATATATTTT.

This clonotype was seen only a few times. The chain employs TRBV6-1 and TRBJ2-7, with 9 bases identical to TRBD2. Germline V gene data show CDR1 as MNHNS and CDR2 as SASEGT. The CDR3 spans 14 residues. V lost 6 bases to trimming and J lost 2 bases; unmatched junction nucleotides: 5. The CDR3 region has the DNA TGTGCCAGCAGCGAAAGCGGGGGGACCTACGAGCAGTACTTC. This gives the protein CASSESGGTYEQYF.

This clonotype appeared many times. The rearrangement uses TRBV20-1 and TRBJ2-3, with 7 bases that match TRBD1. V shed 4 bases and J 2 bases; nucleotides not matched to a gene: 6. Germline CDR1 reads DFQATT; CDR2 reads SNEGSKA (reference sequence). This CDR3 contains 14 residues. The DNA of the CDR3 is TGCAGTGCTACTTCGGGACAGCTCACAGATACGCAGTATTTT. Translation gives CSATSGQLTDTQYF.

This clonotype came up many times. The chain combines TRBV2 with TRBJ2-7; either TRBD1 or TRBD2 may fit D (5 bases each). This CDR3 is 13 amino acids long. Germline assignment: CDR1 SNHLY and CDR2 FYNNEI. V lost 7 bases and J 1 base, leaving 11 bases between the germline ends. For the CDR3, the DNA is TGTGCCAGCAAACGGGACGCTTCCTACGAGCAGTACTTC. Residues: CASKRDASYEQYF.

The CDR3 coding sequence is TGTGCCAGCAGTTACTCTGGGACAGGGGGAGGCACTGAAGCTTTCTTT. Translation gives CASSYSGTGGGTEAFF. This chain connects TRBV6-2 or TRBV6-3 to TRBJ1-1; 11 bases map to TRBD1. Losses at the gene ends were 0 bases for V and 4 bases for J; bases not matched to a gene: 4. CDR1 MNHEY and CDR2 SVGEGT come from the germline V gene. This CDR3 is built from 16 residues.

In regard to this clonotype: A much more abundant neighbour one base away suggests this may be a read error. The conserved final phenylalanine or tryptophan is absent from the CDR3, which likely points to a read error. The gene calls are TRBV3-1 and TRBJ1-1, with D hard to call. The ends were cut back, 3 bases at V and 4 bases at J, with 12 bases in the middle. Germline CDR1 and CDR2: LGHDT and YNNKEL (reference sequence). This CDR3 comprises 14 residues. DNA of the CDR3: TGTGCCAGCAGCCACGACCCGGGAGGCACTGAAGCTTTCATT. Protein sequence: CASSHDPGGTEAFI.

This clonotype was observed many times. The CDR3 DNA follows: TGTGCCAGCACGGAAGGGGGTTTTCAGCCCCAGCATTTT. As protein: CASTEGGFQPQHF. The chain carries TRBV7-8 and TRBJ1-5; TRBD1 is a possible D gene (6 bases). This CDR3 comprises 13 residues. CDR1 is SGHVS, CDR2 FQNEAQ, per germline. The V end lost 7 bases, the J end lost 6 bases, and 13 bases lay between the germline ends.

DNA for the CDR3: TGTGCCAGCAGCCAAGGGACCTATGGCTACACCTTC. Its translation: CASSQGTYGYTF. This chain links TRBV4-2 with TRBJ1-2; no clear D gene. V lost 1 base and J lost 4, with 4 bases in between. This CDR3 has 12 residues. Germline CDR1 reads LGHNA; CDR2 reads YNFKEQ.

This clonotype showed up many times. The CDR3 reads CASSPGPEYEQYF. The DNA of the CDR3 is TGTGCCAGCAGCCCTGGACCGGAGTACGAGCAGTACTTC. The rearrangement uses TRBV14 and TRBJ2-7, with no clear D. Trimming left V 4 bases short and J 4 bases short, with 11 bases between. The germline gives CDR1 SGHDN, CDR2 FVKESK. The CDR3 is 13 residues long.

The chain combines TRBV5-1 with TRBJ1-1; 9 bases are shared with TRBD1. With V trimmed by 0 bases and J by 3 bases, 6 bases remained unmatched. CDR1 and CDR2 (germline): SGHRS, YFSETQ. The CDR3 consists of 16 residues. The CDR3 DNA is TGCGCCAGCAGCTTGGGGGACAGGGCCCTGCACACTGAAGCTTTCTTT. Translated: CASSLGDRALHTEAFF.

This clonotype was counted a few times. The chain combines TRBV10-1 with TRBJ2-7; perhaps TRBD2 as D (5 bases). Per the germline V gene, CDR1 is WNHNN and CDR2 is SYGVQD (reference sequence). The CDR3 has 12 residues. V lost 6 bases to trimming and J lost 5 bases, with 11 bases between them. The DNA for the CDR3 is TGCGCCAGCAGCGACGGACTCGACGAGCAGTACTTC. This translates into CASSDGLDEQYF.

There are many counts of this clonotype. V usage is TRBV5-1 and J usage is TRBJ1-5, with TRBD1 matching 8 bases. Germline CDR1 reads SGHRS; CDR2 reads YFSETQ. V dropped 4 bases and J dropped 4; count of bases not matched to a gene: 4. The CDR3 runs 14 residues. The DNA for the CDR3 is TGCGCCAGCAGCGAAGGGACAGGTAATCAGCCCCAGCATTTT. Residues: CASSEGTGNQPQHF. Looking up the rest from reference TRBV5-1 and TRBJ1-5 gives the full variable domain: KAGVTQTPRYLIKTRGQQVTLSCSPISGHRSVSWYQQTPGQGLQFLFEYFSETQRNKGNFPGRFSGRQFSNSRSEMNVSTLELGDSALYLCASSEGTGNQPQHFGDGTRLSIL.

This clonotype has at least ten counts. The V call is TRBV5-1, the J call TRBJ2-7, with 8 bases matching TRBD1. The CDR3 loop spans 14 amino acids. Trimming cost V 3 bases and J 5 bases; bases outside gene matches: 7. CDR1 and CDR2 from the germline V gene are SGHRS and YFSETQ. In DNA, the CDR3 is TGCGCCAGCAGCTATGGCCAGGGGGCCGACGAGCAGTACTTC. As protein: CASSYGQGADEQYF.

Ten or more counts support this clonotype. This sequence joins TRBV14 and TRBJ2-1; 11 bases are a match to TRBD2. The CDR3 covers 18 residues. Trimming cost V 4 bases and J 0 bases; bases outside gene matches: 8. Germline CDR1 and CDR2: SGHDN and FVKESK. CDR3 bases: TGTGCCAGCAGCCGACGATCCACTAGCGGGAGCTCCTACAATGAGCAGTTCTTC. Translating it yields CASSRRSTSGSSYNEQFF.

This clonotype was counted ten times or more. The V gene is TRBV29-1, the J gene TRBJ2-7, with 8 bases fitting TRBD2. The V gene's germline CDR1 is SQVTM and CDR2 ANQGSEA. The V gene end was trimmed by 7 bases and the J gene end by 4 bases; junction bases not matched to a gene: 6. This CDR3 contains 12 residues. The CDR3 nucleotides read TGCAGCGCGGGACTAGGGACATACGAGCAGTACTTC. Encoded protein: CSAGLGTYEQYF.

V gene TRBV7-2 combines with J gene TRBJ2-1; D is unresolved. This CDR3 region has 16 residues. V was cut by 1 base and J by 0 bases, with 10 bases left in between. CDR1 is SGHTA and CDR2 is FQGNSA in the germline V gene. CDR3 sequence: CASSLESTLSYNEQFF. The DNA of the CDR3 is TGTGCCAGCAGCTTAGAGTCTACTCTCTCCTACAATGAGCAGTTCTTC.